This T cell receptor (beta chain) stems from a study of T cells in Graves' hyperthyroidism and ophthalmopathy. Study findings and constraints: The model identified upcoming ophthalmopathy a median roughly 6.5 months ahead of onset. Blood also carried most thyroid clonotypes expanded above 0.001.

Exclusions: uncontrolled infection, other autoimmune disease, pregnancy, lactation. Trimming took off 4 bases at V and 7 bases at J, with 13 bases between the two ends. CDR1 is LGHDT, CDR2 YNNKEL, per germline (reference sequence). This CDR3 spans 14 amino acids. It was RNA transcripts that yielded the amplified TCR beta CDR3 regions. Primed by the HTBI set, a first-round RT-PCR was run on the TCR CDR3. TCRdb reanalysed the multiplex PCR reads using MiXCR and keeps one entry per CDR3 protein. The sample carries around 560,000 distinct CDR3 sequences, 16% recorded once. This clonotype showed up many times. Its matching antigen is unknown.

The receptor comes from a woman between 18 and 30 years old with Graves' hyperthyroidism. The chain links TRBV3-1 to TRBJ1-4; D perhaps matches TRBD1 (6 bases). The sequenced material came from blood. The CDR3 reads CASSRPGESEKLFF. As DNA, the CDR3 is TGTGCCAGCAGCCGGCCAGGGGAAAGTGAAAAACTGTTTTTT.